Each of the 28 T cell receptor beta chains below was sequenced from the same sample in a study of radiation and T cells in renal cell carcinoma. This sample's time point: baseline pretreatment blood. Treatment noted: 15 Gy SBRT to primary tumor, nephrectomy 4 weeks later. Profiled with immunoSEQ multiplex PCR; TCRdb holds only in-frame clones, not every one. The table has 100,000 to 150,000 clones, 82% seen once. The sequences come from blood, collected from a patient whose treatment included radiotherapy and nephrectomy. The receptors were gathered from a woman aged 60-75 years with renal cell carcinoma.

The gene calls are TRBV10-3 and TRBJ2-7; D might be TRBD1 (6 bases). Trimming removed 0 bases from V and 2 bases from J, with 11 bases in between. The CDR3 consists of 15 residues. Germline CDR1 and CDR2: ENHRY and SYGVKD. The chain's CDR3 is CAISESGTPTYEQYF. CDR3 nucleotide sequence: TGTGCCATCAGTGAGTCAGGGACACCGACCTACGAGCAGTACTTC.

This sequence joins TRBV27 and TRBJ2-7, with 8 bases matching TRBD2. Per germline, CDR1 MNHEY and CDR2 SMNVEV (reference sequence). V dropped 5 bases and J dropped 5; count of bases not matched to a gene: 11. The CDR3 contains 15 residues. As DNA, the CDR3 is TGTGCCAGCAGTGTTCCGGGACTAGAAATCCACGAGCAGTACTTC. Its protein is CASSVPGLEIHEQYF.

The rearrangement joins TRBV7-9 to TRBJ2-1; D not resolved. Trimming removed 4 bases at V and 6 bases at J, with 13 bases between. From germline, CDR1 is SEHNR and CDR2 FQNEAQ (reference sequence). CDR3 length: 14 residues. CDR3: CASSSARSSNEQFF. The CDR3 bases are TGTGCCAGCAGCTCAGCACGCTCTTCCAATGAGCAGTTCTTC.

This chain connects TRBV14 to TRBJ2-1, with a tentative D call TRBD2 (5 bases). Trimming removed 5 bases from V and 6 bases from J, with 17 bases in between. Germline V gene data show CDR1 as SGHDN and CDR2 as FVKESK. The CDR3 is 15 residues long. CDR3 sequence (DNA): TGTGCCAGCAGCGCGCGGGCGTATTATATCAATGAGCAGTTCTTC. This codes for CASSARAYYINEQFF.

The chain uses TRBV6-6 and TRBJ2-5, with 7 positions matching TRBD1. V lost 2 bases and J lost 2; bases outside the gene matches: 2. There are 14 residues in the CDR3. Germline loops: CDR1 MNHNY, CDR2 SVGAGI (reference sequence). DNA for the CDR3: TGTGCCAGCAGTTACCGGGACAGACAAGAGACCCAGTACTTC. Encoded protein: CASSYRDRQETQYF.

The CDR3 nucleotides read TGTGCCACCGGCGGCCAGCGAAACGGAAACTATGGCTACACCTTC. The encoded protein is CATGGQRNGNYGYTF. The chain combines TRBV6-5 with TRBJ1-2; no clear D. Trimming removed 10 bases at V and 2 bases at J, with 20 bases between. The CDR3 is made up of 15 amino acids. Germline assignment: CDR1 MNHEY and CDR2 SVGAGI.

This clone was counted only a few times. CDR3 sequence: CASSSGGGSREKLFF. The CDR3 DNA sequence: TGTGCCAGCAGCTCGGGGGGCGGGTCGAGGGAAAAACTGTTTTTT. The chain uses TRBV5-6 and TRBJ1-4, with D tentatively TRBD1 (6 bases). The CDR3 runs 15 residues. With 3 bases removed from V and 8 bases from J, the gap between germline ends came to 17 bases. Germline V gene sequence: CDR1 SGHDT, CDR2 YYEEEE.

V is TRBV10-3 and J is TRBJ2-3; D remains unclear. V lost 5 bases to trimming and J lost 0 bases, with 6 bases between them. The germline gives CDR1 ENHRY, CDR2 SYGVKD. The CDR3 runs 13 residues. CDR3 sequence: CAISQISTDTQYF. Written as DNA, the CDR3 is TGTGCCATCAGTCAAATAAGCACAGATACGCAGTATTTT.

The chain is built from TRBV6-6 and TRBJ1-6; 9 nucleotides line up with TRBD1. The V and J ends lost 10 bases and 7 bases, in that order; junction bases with no gene match: 2. Germline V CDR1 and CDR2: MNHNY, SVGAGI (reference sequence). The CDR3 has 12 residues. CDR3 sequence: CATGQGNSPLHF. The CDR3 bases are TGTGCCACGGGACAGGGAAATTCACCCCTCCACTTT.

This chain links TRBV28 with TRBJ1-2; D unclear. The CDR3 length is 12 residues. CDR1 is MDHEN and CDR2 is SYDVKM in the germline V gene. V dropped 7 bases and J dropped 3 bases, with 9 bases sitting between them. The CDR3 DNA is TGTGCCAGCAAACGGGTCGACTATGGCTACACCTTC. This codes for CASKRVDYGYTF.

The chain carries TRBV5-1 and TRBJ2-2, with 7 bases aligning to TRBD2. The CDR3 extends over 13 amino acids. V lost 8 bases and J lost 6; bases outside the gene matches: 7. Germline V gene lookup returns CDR1 SGHRS and CDR2 YFSETQ. Here the CDR3 DNA reads TGCGCCAGTTCGACTAGCCGTTCCGGGGAGCTGTTTTTT. Protein: CASSTSRSGELFF. Full variable domain (rest looked up from reference TRBV5-1 and TRBJ2-2): KAGVTQTPRYLIKTRGQQVTLSCSPISGHRSVSWYQQTPGQGLQFLFEYFSETQRNKGNFPGRFSGRQFSNSRSEMNVSTLELGDSALYLCASSTSRSGELFFGEGSRLTVL.

The sample holds a few counts of this clone. This chain uses TRBV10-3 with TRBJ2-1; 7 nucleotides line up with TRBD2. Germline lookup yields CDR1 ENHRY and CDR2 SYGVKD. J was trimmed by 7 bases and V by 10 bases; bases with no gene match: 13. The CDR3 spans 14 residues. DNA of the CDR3: TGTGCCACTGGACTAGTGGGGAATGGGAATGAGCAGTTCTTC. Residues: CATGLVGNGNEQFF.

The V call is TRBV7-2, the J call TRBJ2-1, with D maybe TRBD2 (6 bases). Deletions cut 1 base from V and 0 bases from J, with 10 bases between. CDR3 length: 16 residues. Germline values: CDR1 SGHTA, CDR2 FQGNSA. The DNA for the CDR3 is TGTGCCAGCAGCTTAGAGGAGGGGTTCTCCTACAATGAGCAGTTCTTC. Translating gives CASSLEEGFSYNEQFF. The full variable domain, its missing parts supplied by reference TRBV7-2 and TRBJ2-1, is GAGVSQSPSNKVTEKGKDVELRCDPISGHTALYWYRQSLGQGLEFLIYFQGNSAPDKSGLPSDRFSAERTGGSVSTLTIQRTQQEDSAVYLCASSLEEGFSYNEQFFGPGTRLTVL.

This chain joins TRBV15 and TRBJ2-7; D may correspond to TRBD1 or TRBD2 (5 bases each). The V gene lost 0 bases and the J gene lost 2 bases, with 8 bases spanning the gap. Looked up from germline, CDR1 is LNHNV and CDR2 is YYDKDF (reference sequence). The CDR3 extends over 14 amino acids. The CDR3 nucleotides read TGTGCCACCAGCAGAGATCCGGGACCCTACGAGCAGTACTTC. As protein: CATSRDPGPYEQYF.

As for this clone: Other nucleotide sequences in the sample specify the same CDR3. V usage is TRBV14 and J usage is TRBJ1-3, with unresolved D. With 3 bases removed from V and 0 bases from J, the gap between germline ends came to 3 bases. The germline gives CDR1 SGHDN, CDR2 FVKESK. The CDR3 spans 13 residues. CDR3 loop: CASSQASGNTIYF. CDR3 coding DNA: TGTGCCAGCAGCCAGGCCTCTGGAAACACCATATATTTT.

This chain links TRBV29-1 with TRBJ2-1; maybe TRBD1 (5 bases). V was clipped by 4 bases and J by 4 bases, with 14 bases between them. CDR1 is SQVTM and CDR2 is ANQGSEA in the germline V gene. The CDR3 loop spans 14 amino acids. The CDR3: CSVGAAGYYNEQFF. The CDR3 nucleotides are TGCAGCGTTGGGGCGGCAGGGTATTACAATGAGCAGTTCTTC.

The CDR3 loop is CASSLVSGSTGELFF. Written as DNA, the CDR3 is TGTGCCAGCAGCTTGGTTAGCGGGAGCACCGGGGAGCTGTTTTTT. V is TRBV5-4 and J is TRBJ2-2, with 9 bases lining up with TRBD2. The CDR3 consists of 15 residues. Germline CDR1 is SGHNT and CDR2 is YYREEE (reference sequence). V trimming: 0 bases; J trimming: 4 bases; junction bases outside the gene matches: 1.

This clone came up once. This chain uses TRBV28 with TRBJ2-1; maybe TRBD2 (6 bases). The CDR3 totals 14 residues. V lost 5 bases to trimming and J lost 8 bases, with 16 bases between them. Germline CDR1 reads MDHEN; CDR2 reads SYDVKM. The chain's CDR3 is CASSAGTAWDEQFF. The CDR3 DNA follows: TGTGCCAGCAGTGCCGGGACTGCCTGGGATGAGCAGTTCTTC.

V gene TRBV19 combines with J gene TRBJ1-1, with D unclear. The V and J ends lost 5 bases and 5 bases respectively, with 9 bases between them. The germline gives CDR1 LNHDA, CDR2 SQIVND (reference sequence). The CDR3 spans 12 residues. The CDR3: CASSPRRTEAFF. Written as DNA, the CDR3 is TGTGCCAGTAGTCCCCGAAGGACTGAAGCTTTCTTT. Supplemented by reference TRBV19 and TRBJ1-1, the full variable domain reads DGGITQSPKYLFRKEGQNVTLSCEQNLNHDAMYWYRQDPGQGLRLIYYSQIVNDFQKGDIAEGYSVSREKKESFPLTVTSAQKNPTAFYLCASSPRRTEAFFGQGTRLTVV.

The chain carries TRBV5-4 and TRBJ1-1; 7 bases map to TRBD1. V was clipped by 2 bases and J by 4 bases; unmatched bases: 8. The CDR3 contains 15 residues. Germline CDR1 SGHNT, CDR2 YYREEE (reference sequence). CDR3 sequence reads: CASSLQGRSATEAFF. DNA of the CDR3: TGTGCCAGCAGCTTACAGGGGAGATCTGCCACTGAAGCTTTCTTT.

The V call is TRBV11-2, the J call TRBJ2-1, with unresolved D. Deletions cut 3 bases from V and 6 bases from J, with 12 bases between. The CDR3 sequence is 14 residues long. CDR1 and CDR2 from the germline V gene are SGHAT and FQNNGV. The CDR3 DNA sequence: TGTGCCAGCAGCTTGTATCTCCTATCCAATGAGCAGTTCTTC. Translating gives CASSLYLLSNEQFF.

The rearrangement links TRBV6-6 to TRBJ2-2; perhaps TRBD1 as D (5 bases). Trimming shortened V by 6 bases and J by 6 bases, and 17 bases separated the two germline ends. Germline V gives CDR1 MNHNY, CDR2 SVGAGI (reference sequence). There are 15 residues in the CDR3. CDR3 DNA sequence: TGTGCCAGCAGCCCAGGGATTTATAGTCCCGGGGAGCTGTTTTTT. This codes for CASSPGIYSPGELFF.

This chain links TRBV6-5 with TRBJ1-4; a possible D gene is TRBD1 (5 bases). This CDR3 comprises 15 residues. Trimming removed 2 bases from V and 0 bases from J, with 7 bases in between. Germline values: CDR1 MNHEY, CDR2 SVGAGI. CDR3 in DNA: TGTGCCAGCAGTTACGGACAAACAACTAATGAAAAACTGTTTTTT. Residues: CASSYGQTTNEKLFF.

The chain links TRBV5-5 to TRBJ1-5; D remains unclear. This CDR3 comprises 15 residues. CDR1 SGHKS and CDR2 YYEKEE come from the germline V gene (reference sequence). The germline V and J ends were trimmed by 0 bases and 2 bases, with 9 bases remaining between them. The CDR3 loop reads CASSLVGDGNQPQHF. CDR3 nucleotide sequence: TGTGCCAGCAGCTTGGTCGGGGATGGCAATCAGCCCCAGCATTTT.

The chain links TRBV5-4 to TRBJ2-3, with D maybe TRBD1 (6 bases). Germline V gene sequence: CDR1 SGHNT, CDR2 YYREEE (reference sequence). Trimming stripped 3 bases from V and 3 bases from J, with 14 bases between. This CDR3 contains 15 residues. The CDR3 DNA is TGTGCCAGCAGCTGGCGGACAGCGCCAACAGATACGCAGTATTTT. Its protein is CASSWRTAPTDTQYF.

This chain links TRBV6-5 with TRBJ1-2; D perhaps matches TRBD1 (6 bases). Trimming stripped 3 bases from V and 7 bases from J, with 12 bases between. This CDR3 has 13 amino acids. Germline CDR1 MNHEY, CDR2 SVGAGI. The CDR3 bases are TGTGCCAGCAGTTATCGACAGGCTGGTGGCTACACCTTC. Its translation: CASSYRQAGGYTF.

The genes are TRBV9 and TRBJ1-3; no clear D gene. V was pared by 0 bases and J by 4 bases, with 14 bases between. Germline V lookup: CDR1 SGDLS, CDR2 YYNGEE. CDR3 length: 16 residues. CDR3 nucleotides: TGTGCCAGCAGCGTAGCGCCGCGCGGTGCAGGAAACACCATATATTTT. This gives the protein CASSVAPRGAGNTIYF.

The chain joins TRBV9 to TRBJ2-7; the D gene is possibly TRBD2 (6 bases). Germline V gives CDR1 SGDLS, CDR2 YYNGEE. With 4 bases removed from V and 2 bases from J, the gap between germline ends came to 13 bases. The CDR3 sequence is 14 residues long. The CDR3 DNA is TGTGCCAGCAGCCCCCTTGAGCGGGCCTACGAGCAGTACTTC. It codes for CASSPLERAYEQYF.